A selection of T cell receptor beta chains follows, all from one sample in a study of shared clonotypes between healthy human individuals. The assay was immunoSEQ multiplex PCR, and TCRdb's table has in-frame clones only and misses some. The data contain 450,000 or so clones, 75% to 80% of them seen just once; the ten biggest clones take up about 11%. The source material was PBMCs. Every receptor here comes from a woman in her thirties or forties in good health. Some clones in this sample may be carry-over from other donors' samples. Both conserved end residues are part of each CDR3. A D gene is named only where the DNA matches it firmly. Not every row has a clone size; where given, it reads once, few, many or a size class.

D gene: -
clone size: -
V gene: TRBV19
CDR3 length: 13
J gene: TRBJ1-2
CDR3 protein: CASSIRSPAGYTF
CDR3 DNA: TGTGCCAGTAGTATAAGGAGCCCTGCTGGCTACACCTTC

D gene: -
clone size: -
V gene: TRBV5-1
CDR3 length: 15
J gene: TRBJ2-7
CDR3 protein: CASSPGVGAMYEQYF
CDR3 DNA: TGCGCCAGCAGCCCGGGTGTTGGGGCCATGTACGAGCAGTACTTC

D gene: -
clone size: -
V gene: TRBV28
CDR3 length: 14
J gene: TRBJ1-5
CDR3 protein: CASRLRVVGQPQHF
CDR3 DNA: TGTGCCAGCAGACTGCGTGTGGTTGGTCAGCCCCAGCATTTT

D gene: -
clone size: few
V gene: TRBV2
CDR3 length: 15
J gene: TRBJ1-4
CDR3 protein: CASMRLLLPNEKLFF
CDR3 DNA: TGTGCCAGCATGAGGCTCCTCCTCCCTAATGAAAAACTGTTTTTT

D gene: -
clone size: -
V gene: TRBV29-1
CDR3 length: 14
J gene: TRBJ2-3
CDR3 protein: CSVVFRQVGDTQYF
CDR3 DNA: TGCAGCGTTGTATTCAGACAGGTGGGGGATACGCAGTATTTT

D gene: TRBD1
clone size: -
V gene: TRBV5-1
CDR3 length: 15
J gene: TRBJ1-4
CDR3 protein: CASGTGAATNEKLFF
CDR3 DNA: TGCGCCAGCGGGACAGGGGCTGCAACTAATGAAAAACTGTTTTTT

D gene: TRBD2
clone size: medium-sized
V gene: TRBV4-3
CDR3 length: 14
J gene: TRBJ2-3
CDR3 protein: CASSQGLEADTQYF
CDR3 DNA: TGCGCCAGCAGCCAGGGACTAGAGGCAGATACGCAGTATTTT

D gene: TRBD1
clone size: -
V gene: TRBV2
CDR3 length: 14
J gene: TRBJ1-4
CDR3 protein: CASGLGTGDEKLFF
CDR3 DNA: TGTGCCAGTGGGCTCGGGACAGGGGACGAAAAACTGTTTTTT

D gene: -
clone size: -
V gene: TRBV18
CDR3 length: 14
J gene: TRBJ2-5
CDR3 protein: CASSPGGAGETQYF
CDR3 DNA: TGTGCCAGCTCACCAGGAGGGGCTGGGGAGACCCAGTACTTC

D gene: TRBD1
clone size: many
V gene: TRBV18
CDR3 length: 14
J gene: TRBJ1-5
CDR3 protein: CASSPSGGREPQHF
CDR3 DNA: TGTGCCAGCTCACCTTCAGGGGGGCGGGAGCCCCAGCATTTT

D gene: TRBD2
clone size: -
V gene: TRBV19
CDR3 length: 13
J gene: TRBJ2-1
CDR3 protein: CASRLAGVREQFF
CDR3 DNA: TGTGCCAGTAGGCTAGCGGGAGTACGGGAGCAGTTCTTC

D gene: -
clone size: -
V gene: TRBV2
CDR3 length: 13
J gene: TRBJ1-2
CDR3 protein: CACRPHTGQGCTF
CDR3 DNA: TGTGCCTGCAGACCTCATACAGGGCAAGGCTGCACCTTC

D gene: TRBD2
clone size: -
V gene: TRBV7-2
CDR3 length: 15
J gene: TRBJ2-1
CDR3 protein: CASSLGGGSINEQFF
CDR3 DNA: TGTGCCAGCAGCTTAGGTGGCGGGAGTATCAATGAGCAGTTCTTC

D gene: -
clone size: -
V gene: TRBV6-5
CDR3 length: 14
J gene: TRBJ2-7
CDR3 protein: CASSYSYTGYEQYF
CDR3 DNA: TGTGCCAGCAGTTACTCATACACCGGCTACGAGCAGTACTTC

D gene: -
clone size: -
V gene: TRBV28
CDR3 length: 16
J gene: TRBJ1-1
CDR3 protein: CASSLSLGPTGTEAFF
CDR3 DNA: TGTGCCAGCAGTTTGTCCCTTGGGCCGACGGGCACTGAAGCTTTCTTT

D gene: -
clone size: few
V gene: TRBV5-1
CDR3 length: 16
J gene: TRBJ2-3
CDR3 protein: CASSPDRQEGTDTQYF
CDR3 DNA: TGCGCCAGCAGCCCAGACAGACAAGAAGGCACAGATACGCAGTATTTT

D gene: -
clone size: -
V gene: TRBV11-2
CDR3 length: 13
J gene: TRBJ2-5
CDR3 protein: CASSLDRVETQYF
CDR3 DNA: TGTGCCAGCAGCTTAGATAGAGTGGAGACCCAGTACTTC

D gene: -
clone size: -
V gene: TRBV29-1
CDR3 length: 11
J gene: TRBJ2-7
CDR3 protein: CSVEDQEEQYF
CDR3 DNA: TGCAGCGTTGAAGATCAGGAGGAGCAGTACTTC

D gene: TRBD1
clone size: -
V gene: TRBV28
CDR3 length: 16
J gene: TRBJ1-5
CDR3 protein: CASSTDRGYSNQPQHF
CDR3 DNA: TGTGCCAGCAGTACCGACAGGGGTTATAGCAATCAGCCCCAGCATTTT

D gene: TRBD1
clone size: few
V gene: TRBV7-3
CDR3 length: 19
J gene: TRBJ2-6
CDR3 protein: CASLGRTGIPLSGANVLTF
CDR3 DNA: TGTGCCAGCTTGGGGCGGACAGGGATCCCTCTCTCTGGGGCCAACGTCCTGACTTTC

D gene: TRBD1
clone size: -
V gene: TRBV5-1
CDR3 length: 17
J gene: TRBJ1-4
CDR3 protein: CASSLAPQGARNEKLFF
CDR3 DNA: TGCGCCAGCAGCTTAGCTCCACAGGGGGCGCGTAATGAAAAACTGTTTTTT

D gene: -
clone size: once
V gene: TRBV9
CDR3 length: 15
J gene: TRBJ1-1
CDR3 protein: CASSPGGRENTEAFF
CDR3 DNA: TGTGCCAGCAGCCCAGGTGGCAGAGAGAACACTGAAGCTTTCTTT

D gene: -
clone size: once
V gene: TRBV7-9
CDR3 length: 12
J gene: TRBJ1-2
CDR3 protein: CASSLGFRPYTF
CDR3 DNA: TGTGCCAGCAGTTTGGGGTTCAGGCCCTACACCTTC

D gene: -
clone size: -
V gene: TRBV10-3
CDR3 length: 15
J gene: TRBJ2-5
CDR3 protein: CAISDMARRGETQYF
CDR3 DNA: TGTGCCATCAGTGACATGGCCCGTCGGGGGGAGACCCAGTACTTC

D gene: -
clone size: few
V gene: TRBV15
CDR3 length: 14
J gene: TRBJ2-6
CDR3 protein: CATSPSQGANVLTF
CDR3 DNA: TGTGCCACCAGCCCTTCCCAGGGGGCCAACGTCCTGACTTTC

D gene: -
clone size: -
V gene: TRBV7-3
CDR3 length: 14
J gene: TRBJ2-2
CDR3 protein: CASSSGRVGGELFF
CDR3 DNA: TGTGCCAGCAGCTCCGGTCGAGTAGGCGGGGAGCTGTTTTTT

D gene: TRBD2
clone size: many
V gene: TRBV6-4
CDR3 length: 13
J gene: TRBJ2-2
CDR3 protein: CASSGGETGELFF
CDR3 DNA: TGTGCCAGCAGCGGGGGGGAGACCGGGGAGCTGTTTTTT

D gene: TRBD1
clone size: -
V gene: TRBV18
CDR3 length: 13
J gene: TRBJ2-7
CDR3 protein: CASSLGQGWEQYF
CDR3 DNA: TGTGCCAGCTCACTTGGACAGGGATGGGAGCAGTACTTC

D gene: -
clone size: -
V gene: TRBV27
CDR3 length: 14
J gene: TRBJ1-1
CDR3 protein: CASRSWELNTEAFF
CDR3 DNA: TGTGCCAGCAGGTCTTGGGAGTTGAACACTGAAGCTTTCTTT

D gene: -
clone size: many
V gene: TRBV18
CDR3 length: 13
J gene: TRBJ2-5
CDR3 protein: CASSSGYQETQYF
CDR3 DNA: TGTGCCAGCTCATCCGGGTACCAAGAGACCCAGTACTTC

D gene: TRBD2
clone size: -
V gene: TRBV7-9
CDR3 length: 17
J gene: TRBJ2-5
CDR3 protein: CASSTRTSGRRYETQYF
CDR3 DNA: TGTGCCAGCAGCACCCGAACTAGCGGGAGGAGATATGAGACCCAGTACTTC

D gene: -
clone size: -
V gene: TRBV6-5
CDR3 length: 13
J gene: TRBJ2-3
CDR3 protein: CASSSPEGMKQYF
CDR3 DNA: TGTGCCAGCAGTTCCCCGGAGGGGATGAAGCAGTATTTT

D gene: TRBD1
clone size: -
V gene: TRBV18
CDR3 length: 15
J gene: TRBJ1-5
CDR3 protein: CASSSGQGGNQPQHF
CDR3 DNA: TGTGCCAGCTCATCCGGACAGGGGGGGAATCAGCCCCAGCATTTT

D gene: -
clone size: -
V gene: TRBV27
CDR3 length: 16
J gene: TRBJ2-7
CDR3 protein: CASSSSWGEQKYEQYF
CDR3 DNA: TGTGCCAGCAGTTCCAGTTGGGGCGAACAGAAATACGAGCAGTACTTC

D gene: -
clone size: -
V gene: TRBV19
CDR3 length: 13
J gene: TRBJ1-2
CDR3 protein: CASSIARVDGYTF
CDR3 DNA: TGTGCCAGTAGTATTGCCAGGGTGGATGGCTACACCTTC

D gene: -
clone size: few
V gene: TRBV4-1
CDR3 length: 15
J gene: TRBJ1-5
CDR3 protein: CASSHGRMNYQPQHF
CDR3 DNA: TGCGCCAGCAGCCATGGACGGATGAACTATCAGCCCCAGCATTTT

D gene: TRBD1
clone size: -
V gene: TRBV2
CDR3 length: 15
J gene: TRBJ1-2
CDR3 protein: CASSVWDRENYGYTF
CDR3 DNA: TGTGCCAGCAGTGTGTGGGACAGAGAAAACTATGGCTACACCTTC

D gene: TRBD1
clone size: -
V gene: TRBV2
CDR3 length: 16
J gene: TRBJ2-7
CDR3 protein: CASSPAGDRAEGEQYF
CDR3 DNA: TGTGCCAGTTCTCCGGCGGGGGACAGGGCGGAAGGCGAGCAGTACTTC

D gene: -
clone size: -
V gene: TRBV5-6
CDR3 length: 14
J gene: TRBJ2-5
CDR3 protein: CASSSQGSGETQYF
CDR3 DNA: TGTGCCAGCAGCTCTCAGGGTTCGGGGGAGACCCAGTACTTC

D gene: -
clone size: -
V gene: TRBV28
CDR3 length: 14
J gene: TRBJ1-2
CDR3 protein: CASSLSQGSYGYTF
CDR3 DNA: TGTGCCAGCAGTTTATCCCAGGGAAGCTATGGCTACACCTTC